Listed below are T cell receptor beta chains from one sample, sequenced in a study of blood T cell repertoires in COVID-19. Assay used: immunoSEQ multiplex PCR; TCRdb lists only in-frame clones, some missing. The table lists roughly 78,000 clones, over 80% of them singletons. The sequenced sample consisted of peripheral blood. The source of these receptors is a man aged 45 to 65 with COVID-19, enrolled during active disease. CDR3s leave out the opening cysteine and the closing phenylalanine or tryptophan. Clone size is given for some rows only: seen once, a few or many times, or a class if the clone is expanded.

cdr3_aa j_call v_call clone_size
ASSPARAIASYEQY TRBJ2-7 TRBV7-9 -
ASSGGTGSGANVLT TRBJ2-6 TRBV5-1 -
ASRRVAGNTIY TRBJ1-3 TRBV12-3/TRBV12-4 -
ATSDPSGSNEKLF TRBJ1-4 TRBV24-1 -
ASSDRGGGGGEQY TRBJ2-7 TRBV10-2 -
ASSLQGQETQY TRBJ2-5 TRBV5-6 -
ASSFPGTGADEQY TRBJ2-7 TRBV28 -
SVRQGAEETQY TRBJ2-5 TRBV29-1 -
ASSLPLEWAF TRBJ1-1 TRBV7-9 -
ASSVYRGPDTGELF TRBJ2-2 TRBV6-1 -
ASSIGGYGQPQH TRBJ1-5 TRBV19 once
ASSDRTYEQY TRBJ2-7 TRBV6-2/TRBV6-3 -
ASSQWGRANSYEQY TRBJ2-7 TRBV4-1 -
ASSSPGAGHGYT TRBJ1-2 TRBV28 -
ASSLAGLAGGNNEQF TRBJ2-1 TRBV7-8 -
ATSSPSGLGDTQY TRBJ2-3 TRBV24-1 -
ATHPRLAGVKAQY TRBJ2-3 TRBV27 -
ASSFGLAGTGGYEQY TRBJ2-7 TRBV7-8 many